The T cell receptor (beta chain) described here comes from a study of blood T cell repertoires in COVID-19. In the study overall: Samples representing acute and convalescent COVID-19 were sourced from the United States, Italy and Spain. T cells, B-cell-depleted T cells, or PBMCs supplied cDNA or gDNA.

Source study methods: Quantification of nucleated cells was approximated via reference gene primer amplification. Assay used: immunoSEQ multiplex PCR; TCRdb lists only in-frame clones, some missing. Clonal size and the V and J genes are those of that table, whereas D and trimming came from the DNA. The sample holds tens of thousands of clones, about nine tenths seen once. Germline V lookup: CDR1 PRHDT, CDR2 FYEKMQ (reference sequence). This CDR3 comprises 17 residues. Trimming took 5 bases from V and 0 from J, leaving 17 bases between them. This clonotype originated in a man aged 55 to 70 with acute or convalescent COVID-19. The sequenced sample consisted of peripheral blood. V gene TRBV13 combines with J gene TRBJ1-3; D is unresolved. The DNA for the CDR3 is TGTGCCAGCAGCACAAGCGCAGAGTGGAACTCTGGAAACACCATATATTTT. This gives the protein CASSTSAEWNSGNTIYF.